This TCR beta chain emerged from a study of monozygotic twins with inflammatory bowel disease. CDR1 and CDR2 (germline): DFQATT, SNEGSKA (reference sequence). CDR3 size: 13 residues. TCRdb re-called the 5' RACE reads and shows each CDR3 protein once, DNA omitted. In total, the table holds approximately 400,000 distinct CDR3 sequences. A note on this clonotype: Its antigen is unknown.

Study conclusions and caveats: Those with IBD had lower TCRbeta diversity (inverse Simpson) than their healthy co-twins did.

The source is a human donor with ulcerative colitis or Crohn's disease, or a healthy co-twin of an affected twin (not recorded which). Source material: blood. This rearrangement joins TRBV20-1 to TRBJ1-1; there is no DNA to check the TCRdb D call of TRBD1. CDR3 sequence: CSAETGRNTEAFF.